Described below is a single TCR beta chain sequence and its context. The table lists this clonotype with many counts. Its antigen has not been determined. No qualities accompany the bases; no much larger clone lies one base away. This sample is part of a study of CD8 T cells in ankylosing spondylitis (dated by TCRdb to about 2017). About the study as a whole: To find TCR variants linked to disease, the study profiled T cell receptor beta repertoires in ankylosing spondylitis patients and healthy donors. The full study cohort was made up of about two dozen ankylosing spondylitis patients and some 100 healthy donors. Peripheral blood was sampled, and synovial fluid was also collected from ankylosing spondylitis patients. The full study reports these points: A CD8+ phenotype was shown by the disease-linked clones, which were found at relatively low frequencies in peripheral blood. Blood from ankylosing spondylitis patients appeared to be characterized by a TCR beta motif made up of several highly homologous amino acid variants. Significant enrichment of the disease-linked clones was reported in matched synovial fluid samples from ankylosing spondylitis patients. Some motif variants had previously been reported in the synovial fluid and blood of reactive arthritis patients, which suggests shared mechanisms of disease initiation.

Sequenced on an Illumina HiSeq 2500. Quantitative 5'-RACE with molecular barcodes was used to prepare TCR beta libraries. The paper's processing steps were these. A new computational method, built on a probabilistic model of VDJ rearrangement, was used to identify disease-linked TCR variants. TCRdb reworked the public reads: Q25 trimming with fastp, MiXCR clone assembly, productive beta chains retained. Duplicate CDR3 protein sequences are folded into a single record with the most common DNA and genes. TCRdb's processing, not the study's, gives the V and J calls here. The table for this sample lists under 300,000 distinct CDR3 sequences; about 10% of them were counted only once. The ten biggest clones cover roughly 6.8% of the sample. The CDR3 spans 13 residues, from the cysteine through the phenylalanine. The only DNA kept is the CDR3, 39 bases in frame from the first base. The junction carries 8 bases between V and J, which are trimmed by 1 base and 5 bases respectively. CDR1 LGHDT and CDR2 YNNKEL were looked up in the germline V gene (reference sequence).

The sample taken for sequencing was blood, either unsorted or a sorted T cell fraction (not recorded which). This clonotype was sampled from a male donor with ankylosing spondylitis or in good health (not recorded which). The sequence joins TRBV3-1 to TRBJ2-5, with no confident D gene call. The DNA sequence is given as TGTGCCAGCAGCCAAGGTCGGGTTGAGACCCAGTACTTC. Its coded protein is CASSQGRVETQYF.